This is a list of T cell receptor beta chains from one sample in a study of T-cell reconstitution after alpha-beta-depleted transplantation in children. TCRdb re-derived calls from the PCR reads in MiXCR, one entry per CDR3 protein. This sample has 250,000 to 400,000 distinct CDR3 sequences, with approximately 23% found just once. The sample consisted of PBMCs, mostly from graft donor cells, taken 180 days after TCRalphabeta/CD19-depleted stem cell transplant. These receptors were taken from a male patient between 5 and 17 years old who had a stem cell transplant for acute lymphoblastic leukemia, so the T cells may come from the graft donor. Both conserved end residues are part of each CDR3. Fields, in order: CDR3 length, clone size, D gene, J gene, V gene, CDR3 protein, CDR3 DNA. The D gene is left open where the match is weak. Expanded clones get a size class; other rows say once, few or many, or leave the size out.

15,-,-,TRBJ2-5,TRBV9,CASSVEWGGGETQYF,TGTGCCAGCAGCGTAGAATGGGGAGGGGGAGAGACCCAGTACTTC
13,few,TRBD1,TRBJ2-1,TRBV4-1,CAVSQGSYNEQFF,TGCGCCGTCTCACAGGGGTCCTACAATGAGCAGTTCTTC
15,few,-,TRBJ2-7,TRBV7-6,CASSFGQGPFYEQYF,TGTGCCAGCAGCTTTGGGCAGGGACCCTTCTACGAGCAGTACTTC
12,-,-,TRBJ1-1,TRBV12-3/TRBV12-4,CASSLGGVEAFF,TGTGCCAGCAGTTTAGGAGGAGTGGAAGCTTTCTTT
17,few,TRBD1,TRBJ2-7,TRBV9,CASSVGGGDRGLYEQYF,TGTGCCAGCAGCGTAGGAGGGGGGGACAGGGGGCTCTACGAGCAGTACTTC
13,many,-,TRBJ2-5,TRBV7-9,CASSRTVQETQYF,TGTGCCAGCAGCAGGACAGTACAAGAGACCCAGTACTTC
15,-,TRBD1,TRBJ2-2,TRBV12-3/TRBV12-4,CASSLGDRVTGELFF,TGTGCCAGCAGTTTAGGGGACAGGGTCACCGGGGAGCTGTTTTTT
13,-,-,TRBJ1-5,TRBV4-2,CASSQVENQPQHF,TGTGCCAGCAGCCAAGTGGAGAATCAGCCCCAGCATTTT
12,-,-,TRBJ1-1,TRBV6-5,CASSRTQGYAFF,TGTGCCAGCAGCAGGACTCAGGGGTATGCTTTCTTT
14,-,-,TRBJ2-4,TRBV20-1,CSAITGVAKNIQYF,TGCAGTGCGATAACGGGGGTAGCCAAAAACATTCAGTACTTC
14,-,-,TRBJ1-3,TRBV20-1,CSAWDGTSGNTIYF,TGCAGTGCATGGGACGGCACCTCTGGAAACACCATATATTTT
15,few,-,TRBJ2-2,TRBV7-3,CASSPKGHGTGELFF,TGTGCCAGCAGCCCCAAGGGCCATGGCACCGGGGAGCTGTTTTTT
13,few,-,TRBJ2-2,TRBV13,CASSLPYAGELFF,TGTGCCAGCAGCCTGCCCTACGCCGGGGAGCTGTTTTTT
14,-,-,TRBJ2-1,TRBV20-1,CSARQGKIYNEQFF,TGCAGTGCTAGACAGGGGAAAATCTACAATGAGCAGTTCTTC
12,-,-,TRBJ1-5,TRBV12-3/TRBV12-4,CASSDLGQPQHF,TGTGCCAGCAGTGACTTGGGTCAGCCCCAGCATTTT
18,few,-,TRBJ2-3,TRBV3-1,CASSHHARGAASTDTQYF,TGTGCCAGCAGCCACCACGCCCGGGGTGCGGCTAGCACAGATACGCAGTATTTT
15,-,TRBD1,TRBJ1-1,TRBV10-3,CAISELDRGPSEAFF,TGTGCCATCAGTGAGTTGGACAGGGGGCCTAGTGAAGCTTTCTTT
14,-,-,TRBJ2-3,TRBV15,CATSFSGATDTQYF,TGTGCCACCAGCTTTTCCGGGGCCACAGATACGCAGTATTTT
14,few,-,TRBJ2-1,TRBV12-3/TRBV12-4,CASSLGEVYNEQFF,TGTGCCAGCAGTTTGGGAGAGGTATACAATGAGCAGTTCTTC
13,-,TRBD1,TRBJ1-2,TRBV7-2,CASSLLTTGGYTF,TGTGCCAGCAGCTTATTAACGACAGGGGGCTACACCTTC
12,-,-,TRBJ1-1,TRBV28,CASSQDIGRAFF,TGTGCCAGCAGTCAGGACATAGGTCGAGCTTTCTTT
16,few,TRBD2,TRBJ2-5,TRBV20-1,CSAHRRGGRRLETQYF,TGCAGTGCTCACCGGCGGGGGGGGCGGCGACTGGAGACCCAGTACTTC
16,few,TRBD1,TRBJ2-3,TRBV24-1,CATSDRRDRDPDTQYF,TGTGCCACCAGTGATCGCCGGGACAGGGACCCAGATACGCAGTATTTT
11,once,-,TRBJ2-5,TRBV28,CASSERETQYF,TGTGCCAGCAGTGAACGGGAGACCCAGTACTTC
16,few,TRBD2,TRBJ2-7,TRBV3-1,CASSAGLAGGPYEQYF,TGTGCCAGCAGTGCGGGACTAGCGGGAGGGCCCTACGAGCAGTACTTC
17,few,-,TRBJ2-5,TRBV12-3/TRBV12-4,CASSFPMNAVRPETQYF,TGTGCCAGCAGTTTCCCCATGAACGCTGTACGGCCGGAGACCCAGTACTTC
19,-,-,TRBJ2-1,TRBV5-1,CASSNPGPLTPSKDNEQFF,TGCGCCAGCAGCAATCCGGGACCTCTTACGCCTAGCAAAGACAATGAGCAGTTCTTC
15,-,TRBD2,TRBJ2-1,TRBV11-1,CASSLWGTRHNEQFF,TGTGCCAGCAGCTTATGGGGGACTAGGCACAATGAGCAGTTCTTC